The next 26 T cell receptor beta chains were all read from a single sample in a study of monozygotic twins with inflammatory bowel disease. From its re-call of the 5' RACE reads, TCRdb lists each CDR3 protein once, without DNA. This specimen shows roughly 160,000 distinct CDR3 sequences; the ten leading clones hold 2% to 2.5%. The sequencing sample was made of blood. Every receptor here comes from a human donor with ulcerative colitis or Crohn's disease, or a healthy co-twin of an affected twin (not recorded which).

The chain uses TRBV5-4 and TRBJ1-2; lacking DNA, the TRBD1 call made by TCRdb goes unchecked. The CDR3 runs to 13 residues. Germline lookup yields CDR1 SGHNT and CDR2 YYREEE (reference sequence). The CDR3 loop is CASSSGTFYGYTF.

V is TRBV7-3 and J is TRBJ2-7; without DNA, the TCRdb call of TRBD1 cannot be checked. Germline V lookup: CDR1 SGHTA, CDR2 FQGTGA. CDR3 size: 15 residues. CDR3 sequence: CASSLGGGTNYEQYF.

This rearrangement joins TRBV28 to TRBJ2-7; the TRBD1 assignment by TCRdb is unverifiable without DNA. The germline CDR1 and CDR2 sequences are MDHEN and SYDVKM. This CDR3 contains 13 residues. This CDR3 is CASSAARGHEQYF.

The rearrangement uses TRBV7-7 and TRBJ2-7; TCRdb proposes TRBD1, but this gene call is untestable without DNA. The CDR3 has 14 residues. Germline CDR1 and CDR2: SSHAT and FNYEAQ (reference sequence). The CDR3 loop reads CASSLYREANEQYF.

This rearrangement joins TRBV11-2 to TRBJ2-5; TCRdb calls TRBD2, which cannot be checked without DNA. In germline, CDR1 is SGHAT, CDR2 FQNNGV. The CDR3 runs 16 residues. CDR3 region: CASSSPLGVYQETQYF.

The gene calls are TRBV3-1 and TRBJ2-5; the TCRdb D gene call, TRBD1, has no DNA to confirm it. The CDR3 has 16 amino acids. The germline CDR1 and CDR2 sequences are LGHDT and YNNKEL (reference sequence). CDR3 protein: CASSQPDREYQETQYF.

This rearrangement joins TRBV12-3 or TRBV12-4 to TRBJ1-1; without DNA, the TCRdb call of TRBD1 cannot be checked. This CDR3 is 15 amino acids long. The CDR3 here is CASSLGTGDNTEAFF.

This chain joins TRBV20-1 and TRBJ1-1. Germline assignment: CDR1 DFQATT and CDR2 SNEGSKA (reference sequence). CDR3 size: 14 residues. The CDR3 protein is CSATTGPAGTEAFF.

The V gene is TRBV5-1, the J gene TRBJ2-7; TCRdb's D call of TRBD1 is untestable without DNA. The germline CDR1 and CDR2 sequences are SGHRS and YFSETQ. This CDR3 has 18 residues. CDR3 sequence: CASSATADRVFRPYEQYF.

The rearrangement uses TRBV20-1 and TRBJ1-2; TCRdb returns TRBD1, unconfirmable since there is no DNA. The CDR3 covers 15 residues. Germline lookup yields CDR1 DFQATT and CDR2 SNEGSKA (reference sequence). CDR3 in amino acids: CSARDHRANFYGYTF.

The chain joins TRBV3-1 to TRBJ2-5; TCRdb selects TRBD2, and the lack of DNA leaves this call unchecked. Looked up from germline, CDR1 is LGHDT and CDR2 is YNNKEL (reference sequence). CDR3 length: 14 amino acids. CDR3 protein: CASSQETSEETQYF.

The chain links TRBV10-3 to TRBJ1-4; TCRdb's assignment of TRBD1 cannot be checked, as there is no DNA. Germline assignment: CDR1 ENHRY and CDR2 SYGVKD. This CDR3 has 14 residues. The CDR3 protein is CAISGTATNEKLFF.

V is TRBV20-1 and J is TRBJ1-6. This CDR3 is built from 14 residues. Looked up from germline, CDR1 is DFQATT and CDR2 is SNEGSKA (reference sequence). CDR3 residues: CSARDRTENSPLHF.

This chain connects TRBV5-6 to TRBJ2-6. Germline CDR1 SGHDT, CDR2 YYEEEE. The CDR3 runs 16 residues. The CDR3 loop reads CASSHISVPGANVLTF.

The CDR3 loop is CASSLSEDTQYF. The V gene is TRBV7-2, the J gene TRBJ2-3. Germline V gene lookup returns CDR1 SGHTA and CDR2 FQGNSA. The CDR3 sequence is 12 residues long. Looking up the rest from reference TRBV7-2 and TRBJ2-3 gives the full variable domain: GAGVSQSPSNKVTEKGKDVELRCDPISGHTALYWYRQSLGQGLEFLIYFQGNSAPDKSGLPSDRFSAERTGGSVSTLTIQRTQQEDSAVYLCASSLSEDTQYFGPGTRLTVL.

This sequence joins TRBV5-6 and TRBJ2-1; TCRdb names TRBD2, which stays unverified in the absence of DNA. Looked up from germline, CDR1 is SGHDT and CDR2 is YYEEEE. This CDR3 contains 15 residues. This chain's CDR3 is CASRRGPSGYNEQFF.

CDR3 residues: CASSPPASLYEQYF. The V and J genes are TRBV18 and TRBJ2-7; without DNA, the TCRdb call of TRBD2 cannot be checked. Germline V CDR1 and CDR2: KGHSH, LQKENI. This CDR3 spans 14 amino acids.

V and J are TRBV10-2 and TRBJ2-2; TCRdb's D gene call, TRBD1, goes unchecked for lack of DNA. The CDR3 is 14 amino acids. Germline V gene lookup returns CDR1 WSHSY and CDR2 SAAADI. CDR3 region: CASRDRESSGELFF.

The chain has TRBV13 and TRBJ1-6; the TCRdb call, TRBD1, lacks DNA for checking. Germline CDR1 reads PRHDT; CDR2 reads FYEKMQ (reference sequence). The CDR3 has 14 residues. The CDR3 here is CASSLDRGLSPLHF.

The V call is TRBV7-3, the J call TRBJ1-2; checking the TCRdb D call of TRBD1 is not possible without DNA. Germline V gene lookup returns CDR1 SGHTA and CDR2 FQGTGA. The CDR3 has 13 residues. The CDR3 is CASSPGQGRGYTF.

This chain uses TRBV20-1 with TRBJ2-1. Germline CDR1 DFQATT, CDR2 SNEGSKA (reference sequence). This CDR3 has 14 amino acids. The CDR3 region is CSATTSSSYNEQFF.

The V and J genes are TRBV20-1 and TRBJ2-1. The CDR3 is made up of 13 amino acids. CDR1 DFQATT and CDR2 SNEGSKA come from the germline V gene (reference sequence). The CDR3 reads CSARDSRYNEQFF.

The V gene is TRBV11-3, the J gene TRBJ2-5; TCRdb returns TRBD1, unconfirmable since there is no DNA. This CDR3 has 14 amino acids. Germline CDR1 reads SGHNT; CDR2 reads YENEEA. The CDR3 protein is CASSSATGLETQYF. The full variable domain, in which reference TRBV11-3 and TRBJ2-5 provide the parts outside the CDR3, is EAGVVQSPRYKIIEKKQPVAFWCNPISGHNTLYWYLQNLGQGPELLIRYENEEAVDDSQLPKDRFSAERLKGVDSTLKIQPAELGDSAVYLCASSSATGLETQYFGPGTRLLVL.

The J gene is TRBJ1-2, the V gene TRBV6-5. Per germline, CDR1 MNHEY and CDR2 SVGAGI. CDR3 size: 13 residues. The CDR3 sequence is CASKVAKAYGYIF.

This rearrangement joins TRBV5-6 to TRBJ2-7; the D call of TRBD1 rests on TCRdb alone, since no DNA is present to check it. Germline V gene sequence: CDR1 SGHDT, CDR2 YYEEEE. The CDR3 extends over 14 amino acids. Here the CDR3 reads CASSESDRGDEQYF. The entire variable domain, with the rest obtained from reference TRBV5-6 and TRBJ2-7, is as follows: DAGVTQSPTHLIKTRGQQVTLRCSPKSGHDTVSWYQQALGQGPQFIFQYYEEEERQRGNFPDRFSGHQFPNYSSELNVNALLLGDSALYLCASSESDRGDEQYFGPGTRLTVT.

The V and J genes are TRBV5-1 and TRBJ1-2. There are 13 residues in the CDR3. Germline lookup yields CDR1 SGHRS and CDR2 YFSETQ. Here the CDR3 reads CASSLGSGNDYTF.